These T cell receptor beta chains were read from a single sample in a study of OX40 agonist ivuxolimab in advanced cancers. The method was immunoSEQ multiplex PCR; TCRdb's version includes in-frame clones alone and lacks a portion of them. This sample has about 35,000 clones; around 92% occur once, and the top ten carry about 33%. The source material was CD4+ or CD8+ T cells sorted from blood, sampled in a trial of the OX40 agonist ivuxolimab. Receptors originate from an adult with an advanced solid tumor such as melanoma, head and neck, liver or kidney cancer. Each CDR3 is given with its conserved first and last residue. A D gene is named only where the DNA matches it firmly. A clone size is listed for some rows: how often the clone was seen (once, few, many), or a class if it is expanded.

CDR3 protein,CDR3 DNA,V gene,D gene,clone size,J gene
CASSPAAGATYEQYF,TGTGCCAGCAGCCCGGCCGCAGGGGCAACCTACGAGCAGTACTTC,TRBV14,.,.,TRBJ2-7
CASSLGFLTSTETQYF,TGTGCCAGCAGCTTAGGGTTTTTGACTAGCACAGAGACCCAGTACTTC,TRBV7-9,TRBD2,.,TRBJ2-5
CASILSYGVTEAFF,TGTGCCAGCATCCTATCATACGGGGTCACTGAAGCTTTCTTT,TRBV5-6,.,.,TRBJ1-1
CASSLLPRTGEADTQYF,TGTGCCAGCAGCTTATTGCCGAGGACAGGGGAAGCAGATACGCAGTATTTT,TRBV13,TRBD1,.,TRBJ2-3
CASSPRTGKGNQPQHF,TGTGCCAGCAGTCCGAGGACAGGGAAAGGAAATCAGCCCCAGCATTTT,TRBV27,TRBD1,once,TRBJ1-5
CASSLTVYEQYF,TGTGCCAGCAGTTTGACTGTCTACGAGCAGTACTTC,TRBV28,.,.,TRBJ2-7
CASRTSGKFYEQYF,TGTGCCAGCAGAACTAGCGGAAAGTTCTACGAGCAGTACTTC,TRBV6-5,TRBD2,.,TRBJ2-7
CASSDRAGFMNTEAFF,TGTGCCAGCAGTGATAGGGCAGGATTCATGAACACTGAAGCTTTCTTT,TRBV2,.,.,TRBJ1-1
CASSLASGSYNEQFF,TGCGCCAGCAGCTTGGCCAGCGGGAGTTACAATGAGCAGTTCTTC,TRBV5-1,TRBD2,once,TRBJ2-1
CASSFEGMSSYNSPLHF,TGTGCCAGCAGTTTTGAGGGTATGAGCTCCTATAATTCACCCCTCCACTTT,TRBV28,.,.,TRBJ1-6
CASSFDRTSGQTQYF,.,TRBV7-3,.,.,TRBJ2-5
CASSLGAIYQGAGNTIYF,TGTGCCAGCAGCTTAGGGGCCATTTACCAGGGGGCCGGAAACACCATATATTTT,TRBV7-2,TRBD1,.,TRBJ1-3
CATGDRGEANYGYTF,TGTGCCACTGGGGATCGGGGAGAAGCTAACTATGGCTACACCTTC,TRBV6-5,.,.,TRBJ1-2
CASSSGIRYEQYF,TGTGCTAGCTCTAGCGGGATTCGTTACGAGCAGTACTTC,TRBV7-7,TRBD2,.,TRBJ2-7
CASSQEGLPRSNQPQHF,TGTGCCAGCAGCCAGGAAGGACTGCCGAGGAGCAATCAGCCCCAGCATTTT,TRBV14,.,.,TRBJ1-5
CASSDTGGTDTQYF,TGTGCCAGCAGCGATACGGGTGGGACAGATACGCAGTATTTT,TRBV11-3,.,.,TRBJ2-3
CASSLVKGEQYF,TGTGCCAGCAGCCTTGTCAAGGGCGAGCAGTACTTC,TRBV6-5,.,.,TRBJ2-7
CASSLPGSYEQYF,TGTGCCAGCAGCTTACCCGGTTCCTACGAGCAGTACTTC,TRBV11-1,.,.,TRBJ2-7
CASSQWKVTAEAITEAFF,TGTGCCAGCAGCCAATGGAAGGTAACAGCGGAGGCGATCACTGAAGCTTTCTTT,TRBV16,.,once,TRBJ1-1
CASRLAEGRGDHEQYF,TGTGCCAGTAGACTAGCGGAGGGGAGAGGGGATCACGAGCAGTACTTC,TRBV19,TRBD2,.,TRBJ2-7
CASSSLGGTGELFF,TGTGCCAGCAGTTCCCTTGGAGGTACAGGGGAGCTGTTTTTT,TRBV27,.,.,TRBJ2-2
CASSPRATATEAFF,TGTGCCAGCAGCCCTCGGGCCACGGCCACTGAAGCTTTCTTT,TRBV13,.,once,TRBJ1-1
CASSLNKDTDTQYF,TGTGCCAGCAGTTTAAATAAGGACACAGATACGCAGTATTTT,TRBV27,.,.,TRBJ2-3
CASVEAGINTDTQYF,TGTGCCAGCGTCGAGGCGGGGATAAACACAGATACGCAGTATTTT,TRBV28,.,once,TRBJ2-3
CASSLGHREQYF,TGTGCCAGCAGCTTGGGGCACCGCGAGCAGTACTTC,TRBV5-6,.,.,TRBJ2-7
CASSQEYPGGSYEQYF,TGCGCCAGCAGCCAAGAATACCCAGGGGGCTCCTACGAGCAGTACTTC,TRBV4-3,TRBD1,.,TRBJ2-7
CASNRPGLAYNEQFF,TGTGCCAGCAACCGTCCGGGACTAGCCTACAATGAGCAGTTCTTC,TRBV9,TRBD2,.,TRBJ2-1
CSVERQSPYGYTF,TGCAGCGTTGAAAGGCAGAGTCCCTATGGCTACACCTTC,TRBV29-1,.,.,TRBJ1-2
CASSLTGGETQYF,TGTGCCAGCAGCTTAACCGGGGGAGAGACCCAGTACTTC,TRBV7-9,.,.,TRBJ2-5
CASSLASDHTEAFF,TGTGCCAGCAGCTTGGCCTCGGACCACACTGAAGCTTTCTTT,TRBV5-5,.,.,TRBJ1-1
CASIIRSGPDTEAFF,TGTGCCAGCATCATTAGATCGGGGCCTGACACTGAAGCTTTCTTT,TRBV27,.,once,TRBJ1-1
CASSEPGLADEQYF,TGCGCCAGCAGCGAACCGGGACTAGCGGACGAGCAGTACTTC,TRBV4-1,TRBD2,once,TRBJ2-7
CASSLVRDSPYEQYF,TGTGCCAGCAGCTTAGTTCGGGACAGCCCCTACGAGCAGTACTTC,TRBV13,TRBD1,.,TRBJ2-7
CASSHHRLAGAYEQYF,TGCGCCAGCAGCCACCACAGACTAGCGGGTGCGTACGAGCAGTACTTC,TRBV4-3,TRBD2,.,TRBJ2-7
CASSLALGGTEAFF,TGTGCCAGCAGCTTAGCGTTGGGAGGGACTGAAGCTTTCTTT,TRBV7-9,.,few,TRBJ1-1
CASSLVGTSYNEQFF,TGTGCCAGCAGTTTAGTCGGGACCTCCTACAATGAGCAGTTCTTC,TRBV27,.,.,TRBJ2-1
CSANRDEQYF,TGCAGTGCCAACAGGGACGAGCAGTACTTC,TRBV20-1,.,.,TRBJ2-7